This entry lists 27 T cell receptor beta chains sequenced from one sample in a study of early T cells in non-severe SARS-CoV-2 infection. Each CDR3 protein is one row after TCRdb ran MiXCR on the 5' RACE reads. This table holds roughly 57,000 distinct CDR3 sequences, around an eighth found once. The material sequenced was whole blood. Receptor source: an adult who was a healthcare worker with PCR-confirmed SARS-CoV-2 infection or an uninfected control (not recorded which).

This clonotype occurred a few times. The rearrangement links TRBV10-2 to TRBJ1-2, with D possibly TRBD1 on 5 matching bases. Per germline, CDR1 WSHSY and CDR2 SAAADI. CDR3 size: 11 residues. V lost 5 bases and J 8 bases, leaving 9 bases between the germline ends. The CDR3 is CASSIAGGYTF. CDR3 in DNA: TGCGCCAGCAGTATCGCAGGGGGCTACACCTTC.

The CDR3 DNA follows: TGTGCCAGCAGCTGGGGTAGGGCTACCCCCTACGGGGAGCTGTTTTTT. It codes for CASSWGRATPYGELFF. The rearrangement uses TRBV7-9 and TRBJ2-2; D remains ambiguous. V lost 4 bases and J lost 7, with 19 bases in between. CDR1 is SEHNR and CDR2 is FQNEAQ in the germline V gene (reference sequence). The CDR3 consists of 16 residues. Using reference TRBV7-9 and TRBJ2-2 for the parts outside the CDR3, the full variable domain is DTGVSQNPRHKITKRGQNVTFRCDPISEHNRLYWYRQTLGQGPEFLTYFQNEAQLEKSRLLSDRFSAERPKGSFSTLEIQRTEQGDSAMYLCASSWGRATPYGELFFGEGSRLTVL.

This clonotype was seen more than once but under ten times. The CDR3 sequence: CASSFPWRTEAFF. For the CDR3, the DNA is TGTGCCAGCAGCTTCCCATGGAGGACTGAAGCTTTCTTT. The gene calls are TRBV7-9 and TRBJ1-1, with D uncertain. Germline V gene lookup returns CDR1 SEHNR and CDR2 FQNEAQ (reference sequence). The CDR3 contains 13 residues. Trimming took off 3 bases at V and 5 bases at J, with 10 bases between the two ends.

CDR3: CASSTRVILGGYTF. CDR3 coding DNA: TGTGCCAGCAGTACCAGGGTTATCTTGGGAGGCTACACCTTC. The chain has TRBV12-3 or TRBV12-4 and TRBJ1-2, with a possible D match to TRBD1 (5 bases). The CDR3 sequence is 14 residues long. Trimming shortened V by 5 bases and J by 8 bases, and 18 bases separated the two germline ends.

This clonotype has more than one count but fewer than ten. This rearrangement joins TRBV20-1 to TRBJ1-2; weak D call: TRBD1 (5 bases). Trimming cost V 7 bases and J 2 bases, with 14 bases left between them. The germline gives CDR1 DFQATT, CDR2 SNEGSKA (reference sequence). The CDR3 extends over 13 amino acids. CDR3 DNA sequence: TGCAGTGTCTGGGACGGGTCCAACTATGGCTACACCTTC. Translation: CSVWDGSNYGYTF.

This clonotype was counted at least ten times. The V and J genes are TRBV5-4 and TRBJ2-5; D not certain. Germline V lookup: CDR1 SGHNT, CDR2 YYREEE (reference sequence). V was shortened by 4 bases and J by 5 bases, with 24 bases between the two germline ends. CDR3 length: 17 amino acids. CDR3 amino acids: CASSPRAIAPMGETQYF. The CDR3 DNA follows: TGTGCCAGCAGCCCCCGGGCCATAGCTCCCATGGGGGAGACCCAGTACTTC.

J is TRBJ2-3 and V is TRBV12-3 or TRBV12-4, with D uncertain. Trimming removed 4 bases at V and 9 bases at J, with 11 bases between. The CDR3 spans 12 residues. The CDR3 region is CASSSGGGTQYF. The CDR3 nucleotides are TGTGCCAGCAGTTCGGGCGGTGGGACGCAGTATTTT.

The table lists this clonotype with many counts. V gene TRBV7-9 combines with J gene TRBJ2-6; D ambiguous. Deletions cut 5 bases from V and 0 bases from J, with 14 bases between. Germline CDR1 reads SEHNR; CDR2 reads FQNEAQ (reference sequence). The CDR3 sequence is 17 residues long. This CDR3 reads CASSARFPSSGANVLTF. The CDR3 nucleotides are TGTGCCAGCAGCGCCAGGTTTCCGAGCTCTGGGGCCAACGTCCTGACTTTC.

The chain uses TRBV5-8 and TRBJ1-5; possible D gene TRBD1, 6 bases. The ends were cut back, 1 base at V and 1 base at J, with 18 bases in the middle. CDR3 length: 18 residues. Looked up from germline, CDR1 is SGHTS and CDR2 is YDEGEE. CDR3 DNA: TGTGCCAGCAGCTTGTTGCGTCAGGGGTTCGACAGCAATCAGCCCCAGCATTTT. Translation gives CASSLLRQGFDSNQPQHF.

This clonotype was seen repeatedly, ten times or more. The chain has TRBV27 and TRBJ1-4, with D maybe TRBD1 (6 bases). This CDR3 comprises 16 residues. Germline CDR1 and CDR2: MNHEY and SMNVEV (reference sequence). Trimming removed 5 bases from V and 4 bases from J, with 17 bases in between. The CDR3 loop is CASSPSTGRINEKLFF. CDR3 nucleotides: TGTGCCAGCAGTCCCTCGACAGGCCGCATTAATGAAAAACTGTTTTTT.

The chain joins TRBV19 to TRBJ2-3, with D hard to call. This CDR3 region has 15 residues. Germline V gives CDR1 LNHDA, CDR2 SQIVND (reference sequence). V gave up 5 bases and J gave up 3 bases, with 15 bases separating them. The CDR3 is CASSYDPWSTDTQYF. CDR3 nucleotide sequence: TGTGCCAGTAGTTATGACCCCTGGTCTACAGATACGCAGTATTTT.

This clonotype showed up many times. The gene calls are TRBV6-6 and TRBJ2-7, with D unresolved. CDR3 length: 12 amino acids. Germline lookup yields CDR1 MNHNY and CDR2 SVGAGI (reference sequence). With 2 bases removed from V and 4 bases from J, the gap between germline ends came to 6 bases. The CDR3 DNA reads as TGTGCCAGCAGTTACCAAGCGTACGAGCAGTACTTC. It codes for CASSYQAYEQYF.

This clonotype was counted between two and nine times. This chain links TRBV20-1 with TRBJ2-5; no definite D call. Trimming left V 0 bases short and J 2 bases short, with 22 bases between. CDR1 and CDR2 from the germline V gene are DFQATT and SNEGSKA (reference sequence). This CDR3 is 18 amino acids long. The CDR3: CSARDPRLPARFQETQYF. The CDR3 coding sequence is TGCAGTGCTAGAGATCCTCGTCTCCCTGCACGGTTTCAAGAGACCCAGTACTTC.

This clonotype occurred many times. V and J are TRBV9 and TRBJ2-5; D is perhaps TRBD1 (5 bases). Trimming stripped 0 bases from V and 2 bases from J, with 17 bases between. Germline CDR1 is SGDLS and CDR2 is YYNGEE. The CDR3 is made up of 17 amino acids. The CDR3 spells CASSVAVHGHQQETQYF. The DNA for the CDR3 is TGTGCCAGCAGCGTAGCTGTACATGGACACCAACAAGAGACCCAGTACTTC.

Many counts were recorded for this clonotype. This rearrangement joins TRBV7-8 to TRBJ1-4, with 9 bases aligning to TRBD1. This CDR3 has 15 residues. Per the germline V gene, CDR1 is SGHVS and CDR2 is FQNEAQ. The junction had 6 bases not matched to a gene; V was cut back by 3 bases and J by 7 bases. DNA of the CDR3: TGTGCCAGCAGCTTTGGACAGGGGCCGGGTGAAAAACTGTTTTTT. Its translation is CASSFGQGPGEKLFF.

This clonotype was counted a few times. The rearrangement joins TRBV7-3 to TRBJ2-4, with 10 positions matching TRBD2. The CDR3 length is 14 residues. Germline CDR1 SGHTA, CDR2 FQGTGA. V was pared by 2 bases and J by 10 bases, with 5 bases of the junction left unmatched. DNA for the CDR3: TGTGCCAGCAGCTTATCCCGGACTAGCGGAATTCAGTACTTC. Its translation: CASSLSRTSGIQYF.

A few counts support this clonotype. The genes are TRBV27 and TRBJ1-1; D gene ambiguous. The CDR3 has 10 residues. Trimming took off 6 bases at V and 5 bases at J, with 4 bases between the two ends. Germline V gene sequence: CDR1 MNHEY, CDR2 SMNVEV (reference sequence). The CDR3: CASRGTEAFF. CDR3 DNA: TGTGCCAGCAGGGGGACTGAAGCTTTCTTT.

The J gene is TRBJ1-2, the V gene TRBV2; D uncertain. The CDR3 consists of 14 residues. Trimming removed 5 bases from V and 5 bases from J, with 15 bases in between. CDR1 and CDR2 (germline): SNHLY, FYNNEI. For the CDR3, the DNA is TGTGCCAGCAGTCGCTCCGAGAAAGCGTATGGCTACACCTTC. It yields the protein CASSRSEKAYGYTF.

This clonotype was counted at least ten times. The CDR3 spells CASSQQGAGNTIYF. CDR3 nucleotides: TGTGCCAGCAGCCAACAGGGGGCTGGAAACACCATATATTTT. The chain recombines TRBV3-1 with TRBJ1-3, with 7 bases fitting TRBD1. After removal of 2 bases from V and 2 bases from J, the junction contained 0 bases not matched to a gene. This CDR3 spans 14 amino acids. Looked up from germline, CDR1 is LGHDT and CDR2 is YNNKEL (reference sequence).

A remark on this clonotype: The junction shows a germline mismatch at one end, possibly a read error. The CDR3 protein is CASSLPGDNLNTEAFF. CDR3 nucleotide sequence: TGCGCCAGCAGCTTGCCCGGGGACAACTTAAACACTGAAGCTTTTTTT. This rearrangement joins TRBV5-1 to TRBJ1-1; possible D gene TRBD1, 6 bases. Per germline, CDR1 SGHRS and CDR2 YFSETQ. The CDR3 totals 16 residues.

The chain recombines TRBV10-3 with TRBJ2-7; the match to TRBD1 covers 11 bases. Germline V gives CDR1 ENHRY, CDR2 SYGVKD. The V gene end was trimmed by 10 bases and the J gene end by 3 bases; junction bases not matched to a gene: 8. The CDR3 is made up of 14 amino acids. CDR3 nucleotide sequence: TGTGCCACCAGATCCGGGACAGGGGGCTACGAGCAGTACTTC. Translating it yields CATRSGTGGYEQYF.

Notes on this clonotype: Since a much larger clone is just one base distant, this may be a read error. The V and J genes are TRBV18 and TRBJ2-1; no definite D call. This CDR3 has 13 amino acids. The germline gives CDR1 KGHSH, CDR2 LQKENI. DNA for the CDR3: TGTGTCAGCTCACCAATTACGTCCAGTGAGCAGTTCTTC. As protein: CVSSPITSSEQFF.

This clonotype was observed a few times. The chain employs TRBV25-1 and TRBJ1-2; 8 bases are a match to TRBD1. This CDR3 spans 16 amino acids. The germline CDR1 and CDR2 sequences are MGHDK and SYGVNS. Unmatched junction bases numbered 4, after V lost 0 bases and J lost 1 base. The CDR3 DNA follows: TGTGCCAGCAGTGAATATGGACAGGGTGATAACTATGGCTACACCTTC. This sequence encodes CASSEYGQGDNYGYTF.

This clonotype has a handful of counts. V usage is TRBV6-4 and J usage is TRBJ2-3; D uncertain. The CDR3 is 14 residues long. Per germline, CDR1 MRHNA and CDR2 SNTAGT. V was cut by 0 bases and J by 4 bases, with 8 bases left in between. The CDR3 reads CASSDSSGADTQYF. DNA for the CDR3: TGTGCCAGCAGTGACTCGAGTGGAGCAGATACGCAGTATTTT.

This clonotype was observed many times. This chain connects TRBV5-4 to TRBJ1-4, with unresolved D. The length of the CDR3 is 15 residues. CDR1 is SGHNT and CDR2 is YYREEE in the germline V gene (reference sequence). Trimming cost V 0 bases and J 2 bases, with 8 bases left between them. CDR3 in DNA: TGTGCCAGCAGCTTGGGTAGGGCGACTAATGAAAAACTGTTTTTT. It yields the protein CASSLGRATNEKLFF. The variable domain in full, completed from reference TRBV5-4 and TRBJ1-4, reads ETGVTQSPTHLIKTRGQQVTLRCSSQSGHNTVSWYQQALGQGPQFIFQYYREEENGRGNFPPRFSGLQFPNYSSELNVNALELDDSALYLCASSLGRATNEKLFFGSGTQLSVL.

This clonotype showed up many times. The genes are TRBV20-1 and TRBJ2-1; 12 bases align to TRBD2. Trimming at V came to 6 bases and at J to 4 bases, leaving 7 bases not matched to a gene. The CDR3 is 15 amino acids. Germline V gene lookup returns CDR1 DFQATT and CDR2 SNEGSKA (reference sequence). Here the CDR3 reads CSASEGTSGYNEQFF. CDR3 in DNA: TGCAGTGCCAGCGAGGGGACTAGCGGGTACAATGAGCAGTTCTTC.

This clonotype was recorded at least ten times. The CDR3 reads CASTEVTVLGEQYF. Here the CDR3 DNA reads TGTGCCAGCACCGAGGTGACAGTGCTTGGGGAGCAGTACTTC. The chain is built from TRBV6-1 and TRBJ2-7, with D possibly matching TRBD1 (5 bases). This CDR3 has 14 residues. The V gene's germline CDR1 is MNHNS and CDR2 SASEGT. Deletions cut 7 bases from V and 7 bases from J, with 20 bases between.